Presented here are 11 T cell receptor beta chains from one specimen sequenced in a study of CD8+CD57+ T cells in acquired aplastic anemia. TCR beta VDJ combinations and CDR3 sequences were profiled from genomic DNA. TCRdb redid the calling of the reads with MiXCR, one entry per CDR3 protein. The table includes roughly 250,000 distinct CDR3 sequences, more than 40% detected once. Patients who underwent sequencing had shown CD8+CD57+ cell expansion by flow cytometry. Sample: sorted CD4+, CD8+, or CD8+CD57+ T cells (not recorded which) from PBMCs. The receptors come from a human donor with aplastic anemia.

Concerning this clonotype itself: This may be a read error: a much more frequent sequence differs by one nucleotide. The rearrangement uses TRBV20-1 and TRBJ2-7; 8 bases line up with TRBD1. CDR1 is DFQATT, CDR2 SNEGSKA, per germline (reference sequence). Trimming took 0 bases from V and 3 from J; bases not matched to a gene: 13. The CDR3 totals 17 residues. The CDR3 reads CSARDRRGHSLDYEQYF. In nucleotides, the CDR3 is TGCAGTGCTAGAGATCGCAGGGGGCACAGCCTCGACTACGAGCAGTACTTC.

The chain carries TRBV28 and TRBJ2-5, with 7 bases matching TRBD1. CDR1 and CDR2 from the germline V gene are MDHEN and SYDVKM. V was clipped by 3 bases and J by 4 bases; unmatched bases: 20. The CDR3 is 19 amino acids. The CDR3, as DNA: TGTGCCAGCAGTTTCTCCTCCAGCCAGGGGGTTTTACGGGGAGAGACCCAGTACTTC. It yields the protein CASSFSSSQGVLRGETQYF.

In this sample, this clonotype turned up many times. The rearrangement links TRBV12-3 or TRBV12-4 to TRBJ1-3, with TRBD1 as a possible D gene (6 bases). Trimming cost V 1 base and J 4 bases, with 14 bases left between them. The CDR3 consists of 16 residues. CDR3 in amino acids: CASSLGAGVLGNTIYF. The CDR3 coding sequence is TGTGCCAGCAGTTTAGGGGCAGGGGTCTTGGGAAACACCATATATTTT.

The chain combines TRBV12-3 or TRBV12-4 with TRBJ2-7; TRBD1 aligns across 9 bases. Unmatched junction bases numbered 9, after V lost 5 bases and J lost 1 base. This CDR3 has 16 amino acids. The CDR3 DNA follows: TGTGCCAGCAGTGCAGCCTCCGGGACAGGGTCCTACGAGCAGTACTTC. This gives the protein CASSAASGTGSYEQYF.

This clonotype was picked up one time. The chain combines TRBV7-9 with TRBJ2-3, with no clear D. The CDR3 consists of 13 residues. Trimming shortened V by 5 bases and J by 4 bases, and 10 bases separated the two germline ends. Per germline, CDR1 SEHNR and CDR2 FQNEAQ (reference sequence). The CDR3 nucleotides are TGTGCCAGCAGCCAAGATTTAGCAGATACGCAGTATTTT. This codes for CASSQDLADTQYF.

As concerns this clonotype: The germline gene is not matched at one end of the junction; a read error may be the cause. The chain links TRBV28 to TRBJ2-7; no clear D gene. CDR3 length: 10 residues. The germline CDR1 and CDR2 sequences are MDHEN and SYDVKM. CDR3 DNA sequence: TGTGCCTGCAGTTTATACGAGCAGTACTTC. It translates to CACSLYEQYF.

Ten or more counts support this clonotype. The CDR3 reads CASSLDRGTYEQYF. The CDR3 DNA sequence: TGTGCCAGCAGCTTGGACAGGGGAACCTACGAGCAGTACTTC. The chain has TRBV5-5 and TRBJ2-7; TRBD1 aligns across 7 bases. Germline V lookup: CDR1 SGHKS, CDR2 YYEKEE (reference sequence). The ends lost 0 bases at V and 2 bases at J; junction bases unmatched: 2. The CDR3 has 14 residues.

In this sample, this clonotype turned up a few times. The CDR3 nucleotides read TGTGCCTGGAGAGAGGACTCGAGGGCCTACGAGCAGTACTTC. Translating it yields CAWREDSRAYEQYF. This chain joins TRBV30 and TRBJ2-7; D is perhaps TRBD2 (5 bases). CDR3 length equals 14 residues. V dropped 3 bases and J dropped 2 bases, with 14 bases sitting between them. Germline values: CDR1 GTSNPN, CDR2 SVGIG (reference sequence).

About this clonotype itself: One junction end disagrees with the germline gene, perhaps due to a read error. The genes are TRBV9 and TRBJ1-2; 8 positions match TRBD1. From germline, CDR1 is SGDLS and CDR2 YYNGEE. The length of the CDR3 is 14 residues. CDR3 region: CASSQAQGAFGYTF. CDR3 in DNA: TGCGCCAGCAGCCAAGCGCAGGGGGCGTTTGGCTACACCTTC.

This clonotype was seen at least ten times. The CDR3 DNA reads as TGTGCCAGTAGTATCCCGACAGGGGTGGCCGGGGAGCTGTTTTTT. Its translation is CASSIPTGVAGELFF. V and J are TRBV19 and TRBJ2-2; 8 nucleotides match TRBD1. This CDR3 has 15 amino acids. With 3 bases clipped from V and 6 bases from J, the junction kept 6 bases outside the gene matches. The germline gives CDR1 LNHDA, CDR2 SQIVND (reference sequence).

The chain carries TRBV6-2 or TRBV6-3 and TRBJ1-1; 8 bases match TRBD1. The germline V gene has CDR1 MNHEY and CDR2 SVGEGT. V lost 10 bases to trimming and J lost 1 base; unmatched junction nucleotides: 8. This CDR3 spans 14 amino acids. Here the CDR3 DNA reads TGTGCCATCAGAACAGGGGGGAGGAACACTGAAGCTTTCTTT. It translates to CAIRTGGRNTEAFF.